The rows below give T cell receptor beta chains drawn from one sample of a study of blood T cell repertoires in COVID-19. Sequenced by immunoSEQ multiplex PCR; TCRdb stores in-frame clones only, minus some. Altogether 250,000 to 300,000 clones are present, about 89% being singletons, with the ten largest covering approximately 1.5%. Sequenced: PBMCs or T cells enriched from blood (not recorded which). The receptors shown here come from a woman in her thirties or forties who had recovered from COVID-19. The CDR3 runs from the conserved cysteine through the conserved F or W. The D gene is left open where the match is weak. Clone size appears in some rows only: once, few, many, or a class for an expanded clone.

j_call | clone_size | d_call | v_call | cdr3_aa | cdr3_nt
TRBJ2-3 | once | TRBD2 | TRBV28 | CASSTSGSTDTQYF | TGTGCCAGCAGTACTAGCGGGAGTACAGATACGCAGTATTTT
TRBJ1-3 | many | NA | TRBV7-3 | CASSLTSTGSGNTIYF | TGTGCCAGCAGCTTAACGTCAACAGGGTCTGGAAACACCATATATTTT
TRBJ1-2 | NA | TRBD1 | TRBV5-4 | CASSSRQGNYGYTF | TGTGCCAGCAGCTCCCGACAGGGTAACTATGGCTACACCTTC
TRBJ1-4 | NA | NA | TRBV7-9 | CASSRTTGNEKLFF | TGTGCCAGCAGCCGAACGACAGGAAATGAAAAACTGTTTTTT
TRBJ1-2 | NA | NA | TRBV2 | CASKVGSFNGYTF | TGTGCCAGCAAAGTGGGCAGCTTTAATGGCTACACCTTC
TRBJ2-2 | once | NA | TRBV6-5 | CASSYSRHNTGELFF | TGTGCCAGCAGTTACTCGAGACATAATACCGGCGAGCTGTTTTTT
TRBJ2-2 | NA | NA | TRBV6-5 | CASSTLTGSTGELFF | TGTGCCAGCAGTACCCTTACAGGCTCTACCGGGGAGCTGTTTTTT
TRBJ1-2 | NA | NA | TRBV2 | CASSNQGGLGGYTF | TGTGCCAGCAGTAACCAGGGTGGTCTTGGAGGCTACACCTTC
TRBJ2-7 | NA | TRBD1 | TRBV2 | CASRLLTGGSYEQYF | TGTGCCAGCAGACTGTTAACAGGGGGTTCCTACGAGCAGTACTTC
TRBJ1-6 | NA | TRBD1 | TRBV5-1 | CASSFRTGNSPLHF | TGCGCCAGCAGCTTTAGGACAGGGAATTCACCCCTCCACTTT
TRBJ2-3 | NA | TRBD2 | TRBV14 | CASSHSLAGLTDTQYF | TGTGCCAGCAGCCATTCCCTAGCGGGACTCACAGATACGCAGTATTTT
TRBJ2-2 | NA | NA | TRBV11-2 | CASSLAVGELFF | TGTGCCAGCAGCTTAGCTGTCGGGGAGCTGTTTTTT
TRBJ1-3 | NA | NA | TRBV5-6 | CASSFQGNTIYF | TGTGCCAGCAGCTTTCAGGGAAACACCATATATTTT
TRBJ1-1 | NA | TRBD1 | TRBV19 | CASSLGQGALTEAFF | TGTGCCAGTAGTCTCGGACAGGGGGCCCTCACTGAAGCTTTCTTT
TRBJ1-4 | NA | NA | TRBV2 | CASSVQRPNEKLFF | TGTGCCAGCAGTGTACAGAGACCTAATGAAAAACTGTTTTTT
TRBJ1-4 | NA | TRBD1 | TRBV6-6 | CASSQQGPGEKLFF | TGTGCCAGCAGCCAACAGGGGCCCGGCGAAAAACTGTTTTTT
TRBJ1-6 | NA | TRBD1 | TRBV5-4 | CASSLTGTGDSPLHF | TGTGCCAGCAGCCTCACCGGGACAGGGGATTCACCCCTCCACTTT
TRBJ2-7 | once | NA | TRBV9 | CASSVDIAASSYEQYF | TGTGCCAGCAGCGTAGATATAGCGGCGAGCTCCTACGAGCAGTACTTC
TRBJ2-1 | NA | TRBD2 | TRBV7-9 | CASSGWSDGTSGGYEQFF | TGTGCCAGCAGCGGATGGTCCGACGGGACTAGCGGGGGCTATGAGCAGTTCTTC
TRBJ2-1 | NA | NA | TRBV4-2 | CASSQDGVGGGGAANEQFF | TGTGCCAGCAGCCAAGATGGTGTGGGTGGAGGGGGGGCTGCGAATGAGCAGTTCTTC
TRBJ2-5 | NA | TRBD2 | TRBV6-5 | CASSRLAGGRETQYF | TGTGCCAGCAGTCGACTAGCGGGAGGACGGGAGACCCAGTACTTC
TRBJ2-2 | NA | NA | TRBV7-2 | CASSWGHLSNTGELFF | TGTGCCAGCAGCTGGGGACACCTATCGAACACCGGGGAGCTGTTTTTT
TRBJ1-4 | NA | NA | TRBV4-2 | CASSPRTVDEKLFF | TGTGCCAGCAGCCCCCGGACAGTGGATGAAAAACTGTTTTTT
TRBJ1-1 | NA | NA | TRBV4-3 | CASSQEPGSGLNTEAFF | TGCGCCAGCAGCCAAGAACCGGGGTCGGGGTTGAACACTGAAGCTTTCTTT
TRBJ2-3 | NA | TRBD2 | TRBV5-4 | CASSRGGETSTDTQYF | TGTGCCAGCAGCCGCGGGGGAGAGACTAGCACAGATACGCAGTATTTT
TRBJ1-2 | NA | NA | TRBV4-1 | CASSQDSAPNYGYTF | TGCGCCAGCAGCCAAGATAGCGCACCTAACTATGGCTACACCTTC
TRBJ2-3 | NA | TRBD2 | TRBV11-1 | CASSPRLAGTDTQYF | TGTGCCAGCAGCCCTCGACTAGCGGGTACAGATACGCAGTATTTT
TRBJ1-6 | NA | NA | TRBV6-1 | CASSDHYNSPLHF | TGTGCCAGCAGTGATCACTATAATTCACCCCTCCACTTT